This T cell receptor beta chain is from a study of T-cell reconstitution after alpha-beta-depleted transplantation in children. The sample holds many counts of this clonotype. What it binds is not known. The germline V and J ends were trimmed by 7 bases and 4 bases, with 16 bases remaining between them. This CDR3 has 14 residues. Findings and caveats of the study: Day-60 TCRbeta diversity that was high in some patients was derived from surviving recipient T cells and thymic progenitors. At around two months after transplant, the alpha-beta T cells were reportedly derived from several hundred expanded clones that came from non-depleted graft cells. By one year post-transplant, T-cell counts and diversity largely arose from T cells that were newly produced.

Unique molecular identifiers were used to barcode this TCRbeta library. TCRdb re-analysed the PCR reads in MiXCR, keeping a single row per CDR3 protein. Of 700,000 to 950,000 distinct CDR3 sequences listed, 15% to 20% are singletons. V usage is TRBV12-3 or TRBV12-4 and J usage is TRBJ1-1; tentatively, D is TRBD1 (6 bases). The clonotype comes from a male patient younger than 18 who had a stem cell transplant for acute lymphoblastic leukemia, so the T cells may come from the graft donor. The sequences come from PBMCs, mostly from graft donor cells, collected 360 days after TCRalphabeta/CD19-depleted stem cell transplant. The CDR3 region has the DNA TGTGCCAGCAAATCCCGAGCAGGGGTCACTGAAGCTTTCTTT. Residues: CASKSRAGVTEAFF.